This T cell receptor (beta chain) comes out of a study of beta chain features in type 1 diabetes. General study results and limits: Among all four CD4+ subsets, Type 1 diabetes patients had TCRB CDR3s that were moderately but significantly shorter. There was a possibility that cDNA sequencing over-represented cells with high TCR expression.

Isolated RNA was reverse transcribed in full, so expressed TCRB transcripts were sequenced. Mean yield for stem cell-like memory T cell samples was about 1.01 million reads. Repertoires were generated with immunoSEQ multiplex PCR, while TCRdb's copy carries only in-frame clones and drops some. The table includes 17,000 or so clones, under 80% detected once. The CDR3 contains 13 residues. The V gene's germline CDR1 is SGHTA and CDR2 FQGNSA. The V and J ends lost 5 bases and 11 bases respectively, with 17 bases between them. This clone was picked up a small number of times. What it recognizes is unknown.

The chain joins TRBV7-2 to TRBJ2-3, with D maybe TRBD2 (6 bases). The clonotype was recovered from a man aged 30 to 45 with type 1 diabetes. The sample consisted of stem cell memory CD4+ T cells from blood. The CDR3 protein is CASSLTRRGGQYF. Here the CDR3 DNA reads TGTGCCAGCAGCCTGACACGCCGGGGAGGGCAGTATTTT.